Presented here are 29 T cell receptor beta chains from one specimen sequenced in a study of blood T cells in healthy people across ages. Primers used in a second PCR of about 7 to 11 cycles were a sample-barcoded 5' primer and a J-beta primer mix. Each CDR3 protein is one row after TCRdb ran MiXCR on the 5' RACE reads. This table has about 1.5 million distinct CDR3 sequences, approximately 39% appearing once. Sequencing used blood. The receptors were gathered from a woman younger than 35 in good health.

This clonotype was seen more than once but under ten times. This chain joins TRBV28 and TRBJ2-1; D may correspond to TRBD1 or TRBD2 (5 bases each). Trimming shortened V by 0 bases and J by 0 bases, and 9 bases separated the two germline ends. CDR1 and CDR2 from the germline V gene are MDHEN and SYDVKM. The CDR3 runs to 16 residues. The CDR3 DNA reads as TGTGCCAGCAGTTTATGGGGGACGAGCTCCTACAATGAGCAGTTCTTC. This encodes CASSLWGTSSYNEQFF.

This chain uses TRBV29-1 with TRBJ1-3; no reliable D call. Germline V gene sequence: CDR1 SQVTM, CDR2 ANQGSEA. The CDR3 is 14 amino acids. V lost 3 bases to trimming and J lost 0 bases, with 9 bases between them. The DNA for the CDR3 is TGCAGCGTTGAGAAAGACACCTCTGGAAACACCATATATTTT. Amino acids: CSVEKDTSGNTIYF.

The chain uses TRBV27 and TRBJ2-2; D is ambiguous. Germline CDR1 is MNHEY and CDR2 is SMNVEV (reference sequence). This CDR3 region has 11 residues. V lost 10 bases, J lost 6 bases, and 9 bases lay in between. The CDR3 nucleotides are TGTGCCACCTTTTGGGCCGGGGAGCTGTTTTTT. This codes for CATFWAGELFF.

The chain employs TRBV7-9 and TRBJ2-6; D gene unclear. The V gene's germline CDR1 is SEHNR and CDR2 FQNEAQ (reference sequence). The CDR3 runs 17 residues. V was pared by 4 bases and J by 0 bases, with 13 bases between. The CDR3 is CASSYISAYSGANVLTF. The CDR3 DNA reads as TGTGCCAGCAGCTACATATCTGCTTACTCTGGGGCCAACGTCCTGACTTTC.

This clonotype occurred a few times. Germline and junction disagree at one end, which may indicate a read error. The DNA for the CDR3 is TGTGCTAGCAGCTTAGAGGCACCTAGCGGGGGCCGTAGCACAGATACGCAGTATTTT. As protein: CASSLEAPSGGRSTDTQYF. The V gene is TRBV7-7, the J gene TRBJ2-3; 10 nucleotides line up with TRBD2. CDR1 is SSHAT, CDR2 FNYEAQ, per germline (reference sequence). The CDR3 covers 19 residues.

This rearrangement joins TRBV28 to TRBJ2-5, with unresolved D. The germline V gene encodes CDR1 MDHEN and CDR2 SYDVKM. V shed 5 bases and J shed 2 bases, with 9 bases lying between them. This CDR3 region has 13 residues. The DNA of the CDR3 is TGTGCCAGCAGTGTGATAGCTCAAGAGACCCAGTACTTC. Encoded protein: CASSVIAQETQYF.

The chain joins TRBV4-1 to TRBJ1-2; tentative D call: TRBD1 (5 bases). Germline values: CDR1 MGHRA, CDR2 YSYEKL. Trimming shortened V by 0 bases and J by 7 bases, and 12 bases separated the two germline ends. The CDR3 runs 14 residues. The CDR3 region has the DNA TGCGCCAGCAGCCAAGACCATCTGAGGGGTGGCTACACCTTC. Protein product: CASSQDHLRGGYTF.

In its sample, this clonotype was seen a few times. This chain joins TRBV20-1 and TRBJ2-2, with TRBD1 matching over 9 bases. Looked up from germline, CDR1 is DFQATT and CDR2 is SNEGSKA (reference sequence). CDR3 length: 12 residues. V lost 7 bases to trimming and J lost 3 bases; unmatched junction nucleotides: 0. The CDR3 region is CSGTGDTGELFF. The CDR3 DNA is TGCAGTGGGACAGGGGACACCGGGGAGCTGTTTTTT.

Comment on this clonotype: The junction differs from germline at one of its ends, possibly a read error. This chain joins TRBV20-1 and TRBJ1-1; no firm D call. Germline loops: CDR1 DFQATT, CDR2 SNEGSKA (reference sequence). The CDR3 has 12 amino acids. The CDR3 nucleotides read TGCAGGGCTAGCGGTGGAGGCACTGAAGCTTTCTTT. Its translation: CRASGGGTEAFF.

This clonotype was recorded a few times. The V gene is TRBV20-1, the J gene TRBJ1-2; D unclear. Between the trimmed V and J ends, which lost 1 base and 1 base, there was a span of 10 bases. From germline, CDR1 is DFQATT and CDR2 SNEGSKA (reference sequence). CDR3 size: 14 residues. The CDR3 is CSARGVQLNYGYTF. The CDR3 bases are TGCAGTGCTAGAGGGGTACAGCTTAACTATGGCTACACCTTC.

This clonotype has only a few counts. This chain connects TRBV13 to TRBJ1-1; D remains ambiguous. CDR1 and CDR2 from the germline V gene are PRHDT and FYEKMQ (reference sequence). V dropped 5 bases and J dropped 9 bases, with 10 bases sitting between them. The CDR3 is 11 amino acids. This CDR3 reads CASSRVGKAFF. Here the CDR3 DNA reads TGTGCCAGCAGCCGGGTGGGGAAAGCTTTCTTT. The full variable domain, rest sourced from reference TRBV13 and TRBJ1-1, is AAGVIQSPRHLIKEKRETATLKCYPIPRHDTVYWYQQGPGQDPQFLISFYEKMQSDKGSIPDRFSAQQFSDYHSELNMSSLELGDSALYFCASSRVGKAFFGQGTRLTVV.

This clonotype was seen at least ten times. The genes are TRBV20-1 and TRBJ1-2; D ambiguous. V shed 4 bases and J shed 0 bases, with 9 bases lying between them. From germline, CDR1 is DFQATT and CDR2 SNEGSKA (reference sequence). The CDR3 loop spans 13 amino acids. CDR3 DNA sequence: TGCAGTGCTATTCCTGGGACTAACTATGGCTACACCTTC. Translation: CSAIPGTNYGYTF.

This clonotype was observed a handful of times. The J gene is TRBJ2-7, the V gene TRBV7-2, with 10 bases fitting TRBD1. Germline trimming cut 1 base from V and 2 bases from J; bases unmatched to any gene: 5. Looked up from germline, CDR1 is SGHTA and CDR2 is FQGNSA. The CDR3 runs 16 residues. CDR3 in amino acids: CASSLDGTGVPYEQYF. The CDR3 DNA reads TGTGCCAGCAGCTTAGATGGGACAGGGGTGCCCTACGAGCAGTACTTC.

V usage is TRBV29-1 and J usage is TRBJ2-7, with TRBD2 matching over 7 bases. The V segment lost 6 bases and the J segment 0 bases; nucleotides outside the gene matches: 11. The CDR3 is 15 amino acids. Per the germline V gene, CDR1 is SQVTM and CDR2 is ANQGSEA. In DNA, the CDR3 is TGCAGCGTCGAAAGGCGGGAGACCAGCTCCTACGAGCAGTACTTC. The encoded protein is CSVERRETSSYEQYF.

This clonotype occurred a few times. The chain is built from TRBV28 and TRBJ2-1, with 10 bases that match TRBD2. This CDR3 has 16 amino acids. CDR1 MDHEN and CDR2 SYDVKM come from the germline V gene. The J segment lost 8 bases and the V segment lost 1 base, leaving 8 bases of the junction unmatched. The CDR3 DNA is TGTGCCAGCAGTTTATCTGCGCTAGCGGGAGTATATGAGCAGTTCTTC. Translating gives CASSLSALAGVYEQFF.

The genes are TRBV15 and TRBJ1-1; weak D call: TRBD1 (5 bases). Germline V gene sequence: CDR1 LNHNV, CDR2 YYDKDF (reference sequence). V shed 1 base and J shed 5 bases, with 23 bases lying between them. This CDR3 has 18 amino acids. The CDR3 region has the DNA TGTGCCACCAGCAGAGTCGGACCAGGGTTCCAGACGTGGACTGAAGCTTTCTTT. Translated, it gives CATSRVGPGFQTWTEAFF. Complete variable domain (other parts from reference TRBV15 and TRBJ1-1): DAMVIQNPRYQVTQFGKPVTLSCSQTLNHNVMYWYQQKSSQAPKLLFHYYDKDFNNEADTPDNFQSRRPNTSFCFLDIRSPGLGDTAMYLCATSRVGPGFQTWTEAFFGQGTRLTVV.

This clonotype was picked up a small number of times. V and J are TRBV10-3 and TRBJ2-4; TRBD2 agrees at 15 bases. The CDR3 runs to 18 residues. In germline, CDR1 is ENHRY, CDR2 SYGVKD. Trimming cost V 6 bases and J 0 bases; bases outside gene matches: 6. CDR3 DNA: TGTGCCATCAGCCCGGGACTAGCGGGAGGATTAGCCAAAAACATTCAGTACTTC. This codes for CAISPGLAGGLAKNIQYF.

The chain employs TRBV27 and TRBJ1-2; 8 bases map to TRBD1. CDR3 size: 15 residues. Per germline, CDR1 MNHEY and CDR2 SMNVEV (reference sequence). J was trimmed by 1 base and V by 5 bases; bases with no gene match: 6. The CDR3 DNA reads as TGTGCCAGCAGTCCCCGGACAGGGATTAACTATGGCTACACCTTC. This translates into CASSPRTGINYGYTF.

In its sample, this clonotype was seen once. The J gene is TRBJ1-1, the V gene TRBV20-1; D is possibly TRBD1 (6 bases). Deletions cut 3 bases from V and 0 bases from J, with 14 bases between. Germline loops: CDR1 DFQATT, CDR2 SNEGSKA (reference sequence). The CDR3 contains 15 residues. In DNA, the CDR3 is TGCAGTGCTAGCGCGGGGGGCGTTGTGAACACTGAAGCTTTCTTT. Translated: CSASAGGVVNTEAFF.

This clonotype has at least ten counts. The rearrangement uses TRBV7-9 and TRBJ1-5; no reliable D call. CDR1 is SEHNR and CDR2 is FQNEAQ in the germline V gene (reference sequence). V lost 3 bases and J lost 5, with 5 bases in between. This CDR3 has 12 amino acids. The CDR3 spells CASSFGDQPQHF. The CDR3 DNA follows: TGTGCCAGCAGCTTCGGTGATCAGCCCCAGCATTTT.

There are a few counts of this clonotype. The chain joins TRBV27 to TRBJ2-2; D unclear. Per germline, CDR1 MNHEY and CDR2 SMNVEV (reference sequence). The CDR3 consists of 14 residues. V shed 0 bases and J shed 1 base, with 3 bases lying between them. The CDR3 spells CASSLSLNTGELFF. DNA of the CDR3: TGTGCCAGCAGTTTATCTCTGAACACCGGGGAGCTGTTTTTT.

In this sample, this clonotype turned up many times. The CDR3 region has the DNA TGTGCCAGCAAGGGACAGGGGAGCTATGGCTACACCTTC. Amino acid sequence: CASKGQGSYGYTF. The chain combines TRBV27 with TRBJ1-2, with TRBD1 matching 10 bases. The CDR3 totals 13 residues. The V gene's germline CDR1 is MNHEY and CDR2 SMNVEV (reference sequence). The V and J ends lost 7 bases and 4 bases, in that order; junction bases with no gene match: 3.

The rearrangement uses TRBV5-1 and TRBJ1-2; D might be TRBD1 (6 bases). The CDR3 consists of 14 residues. Germline loops: CDR1 SGHRS, CDR2 YFSETQ. The ends were cut back, 0 bases at V and 8 bases at J, with 14 bases in the middle. CDR3 DNA: TGCGCCAGCAGCTTGGGGGCGACAGGAGACGGCTACACCTTC. Protein product: CASSLGATGDGYTF.

The V call is TRBV5-1, the J call TRBJ2-3, with 16 bases that match TRBD2. Germline V CDR1 and CDR2: SGHRS, YFSETQ. V gave up 2 bases and J gave up 6 bases; unmatched junction bases: 3. This CDR3 has 16 residues. The CDR3, as DNA: TGCGCCAGCAGCTTCGGGACTAGCGGGGGGGCCGATACGCAGTATTTT. This codes for CASSFGTSGGADTQYF.

This clonotype appeared a few times. The CDR3 sequence: CASSFPSGGRNEKLFF. The CDR3 DNA is TGTGCCAGCAGTTTCCCGTCTGGAGGGCGTAATGAAAAACTGTTTTTT. The chain is built from TRBV28 and TRBJ1-4; no definite D call. V lost 3 bases, J lost 4 bases, and 15 bases lay in between. This CDR3 has 16 residues. Germline CDR1 MDHEN, CDR2 SYDVKM.

In this sample, this clonotype turned up a few times. The CDR3 reads CASSLDGLATGELFF. The CDR3 DNA reads TGTGCCAGCAGCTTAGACGGACTAGCTACCGGGGAGCTGTTTTTT. The chain joins TRBV7-2 to TRBJ2-2; the match to TRBD2 covers 8 bases. CDR3 length: 15 amino acids. CDR1 SGHTA and CDR2 FQGNSA come from the germline V gene. The junction had 3 bases not matched to a gene; V was cut back by 1 base and J by 5 bases. Complete variable domain (other parts from reference TRBV7-2 and TRBJ2-2): GAGVSQSPSNKVTEKGKDVELRCDPISGHTALYWYRQSLGQGLEFLIYFQGNSAPDKSGLPSDRFSAERTGGSVSTLTIQRTQQEDSAVYLCASSLDGLATGELFFGEGSRLTVL.

This clonotype has only a few counts. V gene TRBV29-1 combines with J gene TRBJ2-7; D ambiguous. The CDR3 runs 12 residues. Germline-derived CDR1 and CDR2 are SQVTM and ANQGSEA. The V and J ends lost 4 bases and 3 bases respectively, with 10 bases between them. The CDR3 bases are TGCAGCGTTGGTGGCGCGAGCTACGAGCAGTACTTC. It is translated as CSVGGASYEQYF.

Turning to this clonotype: Mismatch with germline at one junction end may stem from a read error. The V and J genes are TRBV25-1 and TRBJ1-5, with no clear D. Germline V gene lookup returns CDR1 MGHDK and CDR2 SYGVNS. The CDR3 runs 15 residues. The CDR3 sequence is CASSESETHNQPQHF. The CDR3 bases are TGTGCTAGCAGTGAAAGTGAGACCCACAATCAGCCCCAGCATTTT.

This clonotype was observed a few times. The chain recombines TRBV7-2 with TRBJ1-2, with a tentative D call TRBD1 (5 bases). The CDR3 has 14 residues. Germline lookup yields CDR1 SGHTA and CDR2 FQGNSA. The germline V and J ends were trimmed by 4 bases and 1 base, with 10 bases remaining between them. CDR3 in DNA: TGTGCCAGCAGCTACGACAGACTTAACTATGGCTACACCTTC. Protein: CASSYDRLNYGYTF.